This T cell receptor (gamma chain) originates from a study of gamma-delta chains in newborns, infants, children. The overall study: Microbial exposure reportedly drives polyclonal innate γδ T cell expansion after birth.

A few counts support this clone. This DNA's translation differs at residue 3 from TCRdb's protein, which comes from a much larger clone; a read error is likely, and the protein shown is translated from the DNA. The germline V gene encodes CDR1 GITISATS and CDR2 ISYDGTV (reference sequence). The CDR3 covers 15 residues. TCRdb re-analyzed the reads via CATT. The data contain over 1,000 gamma-chain clones, roughly 2.5% of them seen just once; the ten biggest clones take up 20% to 25%. The sequenced sample was blood. The chain is built from TRGV9 and TRGJP1. The source is a child who was a newborn, infant or young child, either healthy, febrile or measles-vaccinated (not recorded which). CDR3 sequence (DNA): TGTGCCTCGTGGGAGGGGTATACCACTGGTTGGTTCAAGATATTT. Its translation: CASWEGYTTGWFKIF.